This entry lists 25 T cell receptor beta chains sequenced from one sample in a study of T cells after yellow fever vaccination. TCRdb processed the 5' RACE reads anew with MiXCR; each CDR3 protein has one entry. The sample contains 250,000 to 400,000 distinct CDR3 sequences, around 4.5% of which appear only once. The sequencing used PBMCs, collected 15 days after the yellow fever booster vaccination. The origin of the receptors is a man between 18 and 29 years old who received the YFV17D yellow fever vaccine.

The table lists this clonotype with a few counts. Written as DNA, the CDR3 is TGTGCCACCAGCAGTTTCCCCGGAGATACCGGGGAGCTGTTTTTT. Translated: CATSSFPGDTGELFF. The V and J genes are TRBV15 and TRBJ2-2, with unresolved D. Trimming stripped 3 bases from V and 5 bases from J, with 13 bases between. Germline CDR1 LNHNV, CDR2 YYDKDF (reference sequence). The CDR3 runs 15 residues. Full variable domain (missing parts from reference TRBV15 and TRBJ2-2): DAMVIQNPRYQVTQFGKPVTLSCSQTLNHNVMYWYQQKSSQAPKLLFHYYDKDFNNEADTPDNFQSRRPNTSFCFLDIRSPGLGDTAMYLCATSSFPGDTGELFFGEGSRLTVL.

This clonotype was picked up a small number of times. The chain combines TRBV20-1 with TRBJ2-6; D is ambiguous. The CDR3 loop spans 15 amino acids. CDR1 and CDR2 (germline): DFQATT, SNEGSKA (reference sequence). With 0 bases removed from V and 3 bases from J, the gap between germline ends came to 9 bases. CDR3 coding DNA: TGCAGTGCTAGAGATGGTGGTTTTGGGGCCAACGTCCTGACTTTC. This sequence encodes CSARDGGFGANVLTF.

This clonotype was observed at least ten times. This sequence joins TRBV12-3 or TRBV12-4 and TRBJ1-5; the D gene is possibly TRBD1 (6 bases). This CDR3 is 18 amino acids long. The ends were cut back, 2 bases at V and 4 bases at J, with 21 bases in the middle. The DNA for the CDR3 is TGTGCCAGCAGTTTACGGGTGAGCCTGGACAGACAAAATCAGCCCCAGCATTTT. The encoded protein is CASSLRVSLDRQNQPQHF.

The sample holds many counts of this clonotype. The CDR3 coding sequence is TGTGCCAGCAGCTATAGCGGGACTAGCGGGGGCTCCTACGAGCAGTACGTC. Its translation is CASSYSGTSGGSYEQYV. The chain links TRBV7-2 to TRBJ2-7; 14 bases are shared with TRBD2. Germline V lookup: CDR1 SGHTA, CDR2 FQGNSA. The trim removed 4 bases at V and 0 bases at J, leaving 5 bases unmatched. There are 17 residues in the CDR3.

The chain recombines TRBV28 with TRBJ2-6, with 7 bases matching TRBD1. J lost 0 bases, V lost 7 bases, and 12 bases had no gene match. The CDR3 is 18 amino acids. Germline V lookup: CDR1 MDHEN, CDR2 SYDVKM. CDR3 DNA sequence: TGTGCCAGCAACAGGGGAGTCCTCAATCTCTCTGGGGCCAACGTCCTGACTTTC. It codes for CASNRGVLNLSGANVLTF.

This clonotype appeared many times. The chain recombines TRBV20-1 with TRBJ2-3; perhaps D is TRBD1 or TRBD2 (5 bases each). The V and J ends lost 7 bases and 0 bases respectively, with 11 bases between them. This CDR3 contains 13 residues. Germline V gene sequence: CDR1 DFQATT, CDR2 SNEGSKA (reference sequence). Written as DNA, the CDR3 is TGCAGTGGTGGGACGGTAAGCACAGATACGCAGTATTTT. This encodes CSGGTVSTDTQYF.

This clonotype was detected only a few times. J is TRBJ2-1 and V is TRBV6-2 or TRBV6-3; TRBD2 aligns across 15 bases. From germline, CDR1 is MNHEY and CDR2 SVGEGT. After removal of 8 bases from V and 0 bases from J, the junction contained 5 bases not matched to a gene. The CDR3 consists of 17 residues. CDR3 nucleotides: TGTGCCAGCTCCGGGACTAGCGGGGGGAGCTCCTACAATGAGCAGTTCTTC. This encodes CASSGTSGGSSYNEQFF.

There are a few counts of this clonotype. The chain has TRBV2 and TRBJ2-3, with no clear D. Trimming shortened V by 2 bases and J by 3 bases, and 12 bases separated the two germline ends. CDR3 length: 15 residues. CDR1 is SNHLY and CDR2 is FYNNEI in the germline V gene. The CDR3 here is CASSEREPMTDTQYF. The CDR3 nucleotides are TGTGCCAGCAGTGAAAGGGAACCGATGACAGATACGCAGTATTTT. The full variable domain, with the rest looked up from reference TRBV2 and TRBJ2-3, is EPEVTQTPSHQVTQMGQEVILRCVPISNHLYFYWYRQILGQKVEFLVSFYNNEISEKSEIFDDQFSVERPDGSNFTLKIRSTKLEDSAMYFCASSEREPMTDTQYFGPGTRLTVL.

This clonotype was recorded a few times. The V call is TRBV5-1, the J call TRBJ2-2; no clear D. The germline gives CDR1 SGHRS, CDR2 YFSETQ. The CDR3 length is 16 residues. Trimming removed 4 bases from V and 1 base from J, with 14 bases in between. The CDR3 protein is CASSPLSILNTGELFF. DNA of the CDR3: TGCGCCAGCAGCCCACTTAGCATCCTGAACACCGGGGAGCTGTTTTTT.

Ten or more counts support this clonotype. The DNA of the CDR3 is TGCAGCGTCGGGGACAGGGCGTACACCGGGGAGCTGTTTTTT. Translation: CSVGDRAYTGELFF. The V and J genes are TRBV29-1 and TRBJ2-2, with 9 bases identical to TRBD1. CDR1 and CDR2 (germline): SQVTM, ANQGSEA. Losses at the gene ends were 6 bases for V and 3 bases for J; bases not matched to a gene: 5. The CDR3 loop spans 14 amino acids.

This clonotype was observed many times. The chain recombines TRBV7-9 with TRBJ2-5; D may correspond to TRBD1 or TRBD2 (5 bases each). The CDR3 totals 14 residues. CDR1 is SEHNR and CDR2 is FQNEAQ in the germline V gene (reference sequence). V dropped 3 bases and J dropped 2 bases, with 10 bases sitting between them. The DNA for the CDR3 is TGTGCCAGCAGCTTCCGGGGCCAGCAAGAGACCCAGTACTTC. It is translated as CASSFRGQQETQYF.

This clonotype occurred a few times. CDR3 in amino acids: CASSFSGSSYNEQFF. DNA of the CDR3: TGTGCCAGCAGCTTTTCCGGGAGCTCCTACAATGAGCAGTTCTTC. This chain uses TRBV7-3 with TRBJ2-1; TRBD2 is a possible D gene (6 bases). Germline CDR1 reads SGHTA; CDR2 reads FQGTGA. The CDR3 spans 15 residues. The V and J ends lost 3 bases and 0 bases respectively, with 9 bases between them.

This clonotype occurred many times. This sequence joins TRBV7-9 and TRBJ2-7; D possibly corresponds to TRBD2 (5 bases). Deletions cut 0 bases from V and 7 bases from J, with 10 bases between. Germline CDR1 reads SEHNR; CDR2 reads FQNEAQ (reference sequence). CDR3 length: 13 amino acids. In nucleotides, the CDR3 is TGTGCCAGCAGCTTAGCGGACTTGGGGGAGCAGTACGTC. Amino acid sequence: CASSLADLGEQYV.

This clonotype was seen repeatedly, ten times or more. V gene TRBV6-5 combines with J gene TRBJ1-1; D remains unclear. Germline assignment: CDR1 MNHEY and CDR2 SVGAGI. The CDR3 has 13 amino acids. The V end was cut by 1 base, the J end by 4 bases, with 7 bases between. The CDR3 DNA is TGTGCCAGCAGTTACTACCCCCGCACTGAAGCTTTCTTT. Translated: CASSYYPRTEAFF.

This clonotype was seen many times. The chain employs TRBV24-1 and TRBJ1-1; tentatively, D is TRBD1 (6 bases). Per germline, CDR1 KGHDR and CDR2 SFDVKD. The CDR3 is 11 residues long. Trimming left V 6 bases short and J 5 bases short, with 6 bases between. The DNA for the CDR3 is TGTGCCACCAGTCAGGGGACTGAAGCTTTCTTT. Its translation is CATSQGTEAFF.

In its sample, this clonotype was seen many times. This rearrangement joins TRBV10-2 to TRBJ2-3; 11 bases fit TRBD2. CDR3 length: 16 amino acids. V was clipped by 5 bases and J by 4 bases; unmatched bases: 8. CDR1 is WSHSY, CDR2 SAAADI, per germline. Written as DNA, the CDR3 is TGCGCCAGCAGTTTAGCGGGGGGGCTTGAAGCAGATACGCAGTATTTT. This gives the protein CASSLAGGLEADTQYF.

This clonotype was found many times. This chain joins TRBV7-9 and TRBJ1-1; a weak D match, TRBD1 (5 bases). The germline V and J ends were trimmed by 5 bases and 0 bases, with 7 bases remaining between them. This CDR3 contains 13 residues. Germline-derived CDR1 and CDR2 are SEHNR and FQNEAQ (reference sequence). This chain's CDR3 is CASSQDMNTEAFF. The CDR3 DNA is TGTGCCAGCAGCCAGGACATGAACACTGAAGCTTTCTTT.

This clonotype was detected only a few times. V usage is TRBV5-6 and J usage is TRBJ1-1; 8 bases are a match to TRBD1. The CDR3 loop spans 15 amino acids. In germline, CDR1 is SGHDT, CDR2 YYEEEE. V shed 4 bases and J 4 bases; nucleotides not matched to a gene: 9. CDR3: CASSTLTGVATEAFF. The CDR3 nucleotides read TGTGCCAGCAGCACCCTGACAGGGGTCGCCACTGAAGCTTTCTTT.

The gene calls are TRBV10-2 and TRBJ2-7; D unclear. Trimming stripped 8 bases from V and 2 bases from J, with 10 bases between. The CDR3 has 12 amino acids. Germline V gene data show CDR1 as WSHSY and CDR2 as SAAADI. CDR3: CASQDVTYEQYV. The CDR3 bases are TGCGCCAGCCAGGACGTGACCTACGAGCAGTACGTC.

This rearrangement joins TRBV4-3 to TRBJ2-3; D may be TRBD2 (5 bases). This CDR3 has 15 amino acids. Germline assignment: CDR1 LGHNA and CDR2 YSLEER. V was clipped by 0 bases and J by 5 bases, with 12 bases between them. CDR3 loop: CASSQDLRGLDTQYF. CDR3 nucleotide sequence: TGCGCCAGCAGCCAAGATCTTCGGGGTCTAGATACGCAGTATTTT.

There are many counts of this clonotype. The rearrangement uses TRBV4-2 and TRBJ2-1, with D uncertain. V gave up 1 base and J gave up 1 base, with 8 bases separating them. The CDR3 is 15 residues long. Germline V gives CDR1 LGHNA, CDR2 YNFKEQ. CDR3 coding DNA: TGTGCCAGCAGCCAAGGTGCGGAGTCCTACAATGAGCAGTTCTTC. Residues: CASSQGAESYNEQFF.

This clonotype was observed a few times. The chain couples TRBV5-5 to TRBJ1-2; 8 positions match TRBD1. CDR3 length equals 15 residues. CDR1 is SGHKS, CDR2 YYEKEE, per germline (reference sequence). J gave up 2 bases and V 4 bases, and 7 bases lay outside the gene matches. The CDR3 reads CASSPSRGRNYGYTF. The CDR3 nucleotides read TGTGCCAGCAGCCCCAGCAGGGGGCGAAACTATGGCTACACCTTC.

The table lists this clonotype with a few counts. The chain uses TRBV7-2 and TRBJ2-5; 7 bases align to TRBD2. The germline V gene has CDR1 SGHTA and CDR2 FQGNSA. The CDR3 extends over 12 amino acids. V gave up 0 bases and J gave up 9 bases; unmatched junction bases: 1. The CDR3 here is CASSLAAGSQYF. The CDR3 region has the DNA TGTGCCAGCAGCTTAGCAGCGGGGTCCCAGTACTTC.

This CDR3 is CASSLANPTGELFF. In DNA form, the CDR3 reads TGTGCCAGCAGCTTGGCCAATCCCACCGGGGAGCTGTTTTTT. V gene TRBV5-4 combines with J gene TRBJ2-2; D unclear. V was shortened by 0 bases and J by 4 bases, with 7 bases between the two germline ends. Germline-derived CDR1 and CDR2 are SGHNT and YYREEE (reference sequence). CDR3 length: 14 amino acids.

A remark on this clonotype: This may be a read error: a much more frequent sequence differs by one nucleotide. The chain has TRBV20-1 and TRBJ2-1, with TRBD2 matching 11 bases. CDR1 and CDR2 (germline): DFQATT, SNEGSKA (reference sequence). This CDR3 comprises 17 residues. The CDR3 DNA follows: TGCAGTGCTAGAGATTATGAACTAGCGGGGGCCCCGTCTGAGGAGTTCTTC. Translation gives CSARDYELAGAPSEEFF.